This T cell receptor (beta chain) emerged from a study of T-cell reconstitution after alpha-beta-depleted transplantation in children. Unique molecular identifiers were incorporated into the prepared TCRbeta library. TCRdb ran MiXCR on the PCR reads and lists one entry per CDR3 protein. This sample has about 120,000 distinct CDR3 sequences, with around 23% found just once. Study-wide findings and caveats: TCRbeta diversity was high at day 60 in some patients (a result of surviving recipient T cells and thymic progenitors).

Turning to this clonotype: Its antigen is still unknown.

Germline CDR1 and CDR2: SGHRS and YFSETQ. V lost 7 bases to trimming and J lost 6 bases, with 16 bases between them. The CDR3 covers 13 residues. J is TRBJ1-2 and V is TRBV5-1; D perhaps matches TRBD1 (6 bases). Sequencing used PBMCs, mostly from graft donor cells, obtained 180 days after TCRalphabeta/CD19-depleted stem cell transplant. The receptor was isolated from a male patient between 2 and 9 years old who had a stem cell transplant for chronic granulomatous disease, so the T cells may come from the graft donor. The CDR3 sequence: CASLKDWTDGYTF. For the CDR3, the DNA is TGCGCCAGCCTCAAAGACTGGACAGATGGCTACACCTTC. The entire variable domain, with the rest obtained from reference TRBV5-1 and TRBJ1-2, is as follows: KAGVTQTPRYLIKTRGQQVTLSCSPISGHRSVSWYQQTPGQGLQFLFEYFSETQRNKGNFPGRFSGRQFSNSRSEMNVSTLELGDSALYLCASLKDWTDGYTFGSGTRLTVV.